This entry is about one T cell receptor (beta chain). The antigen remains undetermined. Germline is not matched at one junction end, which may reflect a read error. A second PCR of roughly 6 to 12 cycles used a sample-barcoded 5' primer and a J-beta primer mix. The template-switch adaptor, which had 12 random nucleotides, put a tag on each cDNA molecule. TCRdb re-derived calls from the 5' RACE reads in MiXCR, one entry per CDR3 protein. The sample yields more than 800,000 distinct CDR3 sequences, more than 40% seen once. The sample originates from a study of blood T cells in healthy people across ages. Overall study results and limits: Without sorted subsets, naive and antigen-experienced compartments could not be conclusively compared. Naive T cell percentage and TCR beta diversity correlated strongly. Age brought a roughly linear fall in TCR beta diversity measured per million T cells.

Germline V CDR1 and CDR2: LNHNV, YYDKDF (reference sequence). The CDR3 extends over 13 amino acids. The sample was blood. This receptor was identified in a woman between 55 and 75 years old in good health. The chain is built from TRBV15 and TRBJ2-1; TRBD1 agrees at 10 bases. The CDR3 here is CAASRTGGGEQFF. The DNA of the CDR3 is TGTGCCGCCAGCAGGACAGGGGGAGGTGAGCAGTTCTTC. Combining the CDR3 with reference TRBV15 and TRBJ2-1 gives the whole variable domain DAMVIQNPRYQVTQFGKPVTLSCSQTLNHNVMYWYQQKSSQAPKLLFHYYDKDFNNEADTPDNFQSRRPNTSFCFLDIRSPGLGDTAMYLCAASRTGGGEQFFGPGTRLTVL.